Each of the 31 T cell receptor beta chains below was sequenced from the same sample in a study of blood T cell repertoires in COVID-19. Repertoires were generated with immunoSEQ multiplex PCR, while TCRdb's copy carries only in-frame clones and drops some. This table holds approximately 250,000 clones, about 82% found once. Sequenced sample: peripheral blood. Every receptor here comes from an elderly woman with COVID-19, enrolled during active disease.

This chain uses TRBV11-2 with TRBJ2-7; 9 bases fit TRBD2. The CDR3 has 17 amino acids. The germline V gene encodes CDR1 SGHAT and CDR2 FQNNGV. J was trimmed by 3 bases and V by 2 bases; bases with no gene match: 11. This CDR3 is CASSLPPWRGGRYEQYF. The CDR3 coding sequence is TGTGCCAGCAGCTTACCCCCTTGGCGGGGGGGCCGCTACGAGCAGTACTTC.

V is TRBV5-1 and J is TRBJ1-1, with D hard to call. Germline CDR1 SGHRS, CDR2 YFSETQ. V shed 0 bases and J shed 8 bases, with 14 bases lying between them. The CDR3 totals 14 residues. CDR3 amino acids: CASSLGRFGGEAFF. The CDR3 bases are TGCGCCAGCAGCTTGGGACGCTTTGGAGGAGAAGCTTTCTTT.

J is TRBJ1-2 and V is TRBV7-9; D is uncertain. Germline values: CDR1 SEHNR, CDR2 FQNEAQ (reference sequence). The CDR3 is 11 residues long. V gave up 8 bases and J gave up 8 bases, with 12 bases separating them. CDR3 loop: CASGGYSGYTF. The CDR3 nucleotides read TGTGCCAGCGGAGGATACTCCGGCTACACCTTC.

This clone was detected once. V and J are TRBV19 and TRBJ1-1, with TRBD1 matching 9 bases. This CDR3 has 15 amino acids. Trimming at V came to 8 bases and at J to 11 bases, leaving 18 bases not matched to a gene. Germline values: CDR1 LNHDA, CDR2 SQIVND (reference sequence). The CDR3 spells CASFSNGGGQGVAFF. CDR3 sequence (DNA): TGTGCCAGTTTCTCCAATGGGGGGGGACAGGGAGTGGCTTTCTTT. Filled out from reference TRBV19 and TRBJ1-1, the complete variable domain reads DGGITQSPKYLFRKEGQNVTLSCEQNLNHDAMYWYRQDPGQGLRLIYYSQIVNDFQKGDIAEGYSVSREKKESFPLTVTSAQKNPTAFYLCASFSNGGGQGVAFFGQGTRLTVV.

This chain connects TRBV19 to TRBJ2-3; TRBD2 matches 10 bases. The CDR3 contains 16 residues. Germline V gene sequence: CDR1 LNHDA, CDR2 SQIVND (reference sequence). V was clipped by 5 bases and J by 0 bases; unmatched bases: 5. The CDR3 coding sequence is TGTGCCAGTAGTCTAGGACTAGCGGCAAGCACAGATACGCAGTATTTT. Translation gives CASSLGLAASTDTQYF.

This chain connects TRBV18 to TRBJ2-6, with no clear D. This CDR3 spans 16 amino acids. Germline assignment: CDR1 KGHSH and CDR2 LQKENI. V shed 0 bases and J shed 0 bases, with 6 bases lying between them. This CDR3 reads CASSPPSGSGANVLTF. For the CDR3, the DNA is TGTGCCAGCTCACCACCGTCGGGCTCTGGGGCCAACGTCCTGACTTTC.

This sequence joins TRBV6-4 and TRBJ2-1; 16 bases fit TRBD2. The CDR3 contains 16 residues. J was trimmed by 8 bases and V by 4 bases; bases with no gene match: 5. In germline, CDR1 is MRHNA, CDR2 SNTAGT. In DNA, the CDR3 is TGTGCCAGCAGTGCTTCCGGGACTAGCGGGGGGGATGAGCAGTTCTTC. The encoded protein is CASSASGTSGGDEQFF.

The gene calls are TRBV29-1 and TRBJ1-3; D is unclear. V was pared by 2 bases and J by 10 bases, with 12 bases between. The CDR3 totals 12 residues. Looked up from germline, CDR1 is SQVTM and CDR2 is ANQGSEA. The CDR3 nucleotides read TGCAGCGTTGAAAAGGGCGGGAGTACCATATATTTT. Its protein product is CSVEKGGSTIYF. Using reference TRBV29-1 and TRBJ1-3 for the parts outside the CDR3, the full variable domain is SAVISQKPSRDICQRGTSLTIQCQVDSQVTMMFWYRQQPGQSLTLIATANQGSEATYESGFVIDKFPISRPNLTFSTLTVSNMSPEDSSIYLCSVEKGGSTIYFGEGSWLTVV.

The DNA of the CDR3 is TGTGCCAGCAGGGAGCGGGGGCCTTACAATGAGCAGTTCTTC. This gives the protein CASRERGPYNEQFF. This chain joins TRBV6-5 and TRBJ2-1; 8 bases map to TRBD2. The junction had 5 bases not matched to a gene; V was cut back by 6 bases and J by 4 bases. There are 14 residues in the CDR3. Germline V lookup: CDR1 MNHEY, CDR2 SVGAGI.

This clone was recorded only once. V and J are TRBV5-4 and TRBJ1-1; 10 positions match TRBD1. The germline gives CDR1 SGHNT, CDR2 YYREEE (reference sequence). The J segment lost 11 bases and the V segment lost 4 bases, leaving 8 bases of the junction unmatched. CDR3 length: 13 amino acids. CDR3 DNA sequence: TGTGCCAGCAGCCTGACAGGGGGCGCTGGGGCTTTCTTT. This translates into CASSLTGGAGAFF.

The V call is TRBV6-5, the J call TRBJ2-2; the D gene is possibly TRBD2 (6 bases). V lost 6 bases and J 6 bases, leaving 11 bases between the germline ends. This CDR3 has 13 residues. Looked up from germline, CDR1 is MNHEY and CDR2 is SVGAGI. CDR3 DNA sequence: TGTGCCAGCAGGGTTCCGGGGGCCGGGGAGCTGTTTTTT. It translates to CASRVPGAGELFF.

V gene TRBV6-5 combines with J gene TRBJ1-5; D is uncertain. Germline lookup yields CDR1 MNHEY and CDR2 SVGAGI. The germline V and J ends were trimmed by 8 bases and 6 bases, with 17 bases remaining between them. The CDR3 covers 14 residues. CDR3: CASRAGTNSQPQHF. The CDR3 DNA follows: TGTGCCAGCCGAGCAGGTACCAATAGTCAGCCCCAGCATTTT.

V and J are TRBV19 and TRBJ1-1; D remains unclear. Germline V lookup: CDR1 LNHDA, CDR2 SQIVND (reference sequence). Trimming shortened V by 7 bases and J by 4 bases, and 13 bases separated the two germline ends. The CDR3 loop spans 13 amino acids. CDR3 amino acids: CASTVQVGTEAFF. CDR3 DNA: TGTGCCAGTACGGTCCAGGTGGGCACTGAAGCTTTCTTT.

The CDR3 protein is CASSHLSGTGELFF. The CDR3 region has the DNA TGCGCCAGCAGCCATTTGTCCGGGACCGGGGAGCTGTTTTTT. The gene calls are TRBV4-3 and TRBJ2-2; no clear D. This CDR3 spans 14 amino acids. CDR1 LGHNA and CDR2 YSLEER come from the germline V gene. Trimming removed 3 bases from V and 5 bases from J, with 10 bases in between.

The chain recombines TRBV11-2 with TRBJ2-2; D gene unclear. This CDR3 comprises 16 residues. Trimming took 0 bases from V and 6 from J, leaving 14 bases between them. Germline V gene sequence: CDR1 SGHAT, CDR2 FQNNGV. CDR3 in DNA: TGTGCCAGCAGCTTAGATCGTGGTTATCGGGCCGGGGAGCTGTTTTTT. Translated, it gives CASSLDRGYRAGELFF.

With respect to this clone: Other DNA variants within this sample encode the same CDR3. V is TRBV4-1 and J is TRBJ1-2; D not resolved. The germline CDR1 and CDR2 sequences are MGHRA and YSYEKL. Trimming cost V 6 bases and J 4 bases, with 12 bases left between them. The CDR3 loop spans 13 amino acids. Here the CDR3 reads CASSQEGLYGYTF. The CDR3 region has the DNA TGCGCCAGCAGTCAGGAGGGCCTCTATGGCTACACCTTC.

This clone was observed once. The V call is TRBV5-4, the J call TRBJ1-1; no firm D call. CDR1 is SGHNT and CDR2 is YYREEE in the germline V gene (reference sequence). The CDR3 contains 13 residues. V lost 4 bases and J 2 bases, leaving 9 bases between the germline ends. CDR3 in DNA: TGTGCCAGCAGCCAGGTGTTAAACACTGAAGCTTTCTTT. Encoded protein: CASSQVLNTEAFF.

The chain couples TRBV10-3 to TRBJ2-3; 9 bases map to TRBD1. Germline CDR1 ENHRY, CDR2 SYGVKD. This CDR3 contains 13 residues. Unmatched junction bases numbered 10, after V lost 10 bases and J lost 8 bases. CDR3 region: CATRTGEGGTQYF. CDR3 nucleotides: TGTGCCACCAGGACAGGGGAAGGGGGTACGCAGTATTTT.

This rearrangement joins TRBV10-3 to TRBJ2-7; 11 bases line up with TRBD2. CDR3 length equals 18 residues. The germline CDR1 and CDR2 sequences are ENHRY and SYGVKD. The V segment lost 3 bases and the J segment 5 bases; nucleotides outside the gene matches: 15. This CDR3 is CAISENPRPSGGFHEQYF. The CDR3 DNA follows: TGTGCCATCAGTGAAAATCCCCGCCCTAGCGGGGGGTTCCACGAGCAGTACTTC.

This clone has just one count. The chain carries TRBV19 and TRBJ1-6; unclear D gene. V lost 3 bases and J 0 bases, leaving 9 bases between the germline ends. CDR1 is LNHDA and CDR2 is SQIVND in the germline V gene (reference sequence). The CDR3 consists of 16 residues. CDR3 DNA sequence: TGTGCCAGTAGTATTGGTTTCAGCTCCTATAATTCACCCCTCCACTTT. Protein product: CASSIGFSSYNSPLHF.

This clone showed up just once. V and J are TRBV7-9 and TRBJ2-3, with 8 bases matching TRBD2. This CDR3 spans 15 amino acids. With V trimmed by 5 bases and J by 0 bases, 4 bases remained unmatched. The germline CDR1 and CDR2 sequences are SEHNR and FQNEAQ (reference sequence). CDR3 loop: CASSKLAASTDTQYF. In DNA form, the CDR3 reads TGTGCCAGCAGCAAACTAGCGGCTAGCACAGATACGCAGTATTTT.

The chain recombines TRBV11-2 with TRBJ2-2; 7 positions agree with TRBD2. The CDR3 length is 16 residues. J gave up 4 bases and V 2 bases, and 7 bases lay outside the gene matches. The V gene's germline CDR1 is SGHAT and CDR2 FQNNGV. The CDR3 DNA reads TGTGCCAGCAGCTTATCAGGGAGCGGGGTCACCGGGGAGCTGTTTTTT. This translates into CASSLSGSGVTGELFF.

The J gene is TRBJ1-1, the V gene TRBV18, with 7 bases lining up with TRBD1. Per germline, CDR1 KGHSH and CDR2 LQKENI. The CDR3 runs 13 residues. With V trimmed by 4 bases and J by 5 bases, 4 bases remained unmatched. The CDR3: CASSQTGSTEAFF. CDR3 coding DNA: TGTGCCAGCTCACAGACAGGGAGTACTGAAGCTTTCTTT.

The chain uses TRBV2 and TRBJ1-5; 8 nucleotides agree with TRBD1. The CDR3 contains 16 residues. Trimming cost V 7 bases and J 0 bases; bases outside gene matches: 8. CDR1 is SNHLY, CDR2 FYNNEI, per germline. The CDR3 DNA follows: TGTGCCAGCACTGGACAGGGACCATATAGCAATCAGCCCCAGCATTTT. Its translation: CASTGQGPYSNQPQHF.

About this clone itself: The same CDR3 can be traced to other DNA sequences in this sample. The chain links TRBV19 to TRBJ2-3; 8 nucleotides agree with TRBD1. V shed 5 bases and J 4 bases; nucleotides not matched to a gene: 5. Germline V lookup: CDR1 LNHDA, CDR2 SQIVND (reference sequence). The CDR3 contains 14 residues. CDR3 coding DNA: TGTGCCAGTAGTCCGTCAGGGGGCGCAGATACGCAGTATTTT. This translates into CASSPSGGADTQYF.

This clone was seen a handful of times. The rearrangement joins TRBV2 to TRBJ1-1, with no clear D. V dropped 6 bases and J dropped 0 bases, with 5 bases sitting between them. CDR3 length equals 12 residues. Per the germline V gene, CDR1 is SNHLY and CDR2 is FYNNEI. This CDR3 reads CASRGMNTEAFF. For the CDR3, the DNA is TGTGCCAGCAGGGGCATGAACACTGAAGCTTTCTTT.

V is TRBV30 and J is TRBJ1-2; D is unresolved. V lost 1 base and J 2 bases, leaving 14 bases between the germline ends. The germline gives CDR1 GTSNPN, CDR2 SVGIG (reference sequence). The CDR3 covers 15 residues. The CDR3 loop reads CAWSANEGVNYGYTF. DNA for the CDR3: TGTGCCTGGAGTGCTAACGAGGGAGTGAACTATGGCTACACCTTC.

Only one count was recorded for this clone. The chain joins TRBV5-1 to TRBJ2-7, with D possibly matching TRBD2 (5 bases). The ends were cut back, 4 bases at V and 0 bases at J, with 8 bases in the middle. CDR1 and CDR2 from the germline V gene are SGHRS and YFSETQ. The CDR3 has 13 residues. The CDR3, as DNA: TGCGCCAGCAGCGCGGGTTACTCCTACGAGCAGTACTTC. It yields the protein CASSAGYSYEQYF.

V is TRBV7-2 and J is TRBJ1-1, with D tentatively TRBD1 (6 bases). This CDR3 spans 15 amino acids. V dropped 2 bases and J dropped 4 bases, with 14 bases sitting between them. Germline CDR1 SGHTA, CDR2 FQGNSA. The CDR3 DNA sequence: TGTGCCAGCAGCTTAATCGCTACAGGGATCACTGAAGCTTTCTTT. It encodes CASSLIATGITEAFF.

A single count supports this clone. The rearrangement links TRBV5-1 to TRBJ1-2, with TRBD1 identical over 7 bases. This CDR3 comprises 15 residues. Germline CDR1 is SGHRS and CDR2 is YFSETQ. Germline trimming cut 4 bases from V and 0 bases from J; bases unmatched to any gene: 6. CDR3 loop: CASSLWQGANYGYTF. The CDR3 DNA is TGCGCCAGCAGCCTCTGGCAGGGGGCTAACTATGGCTACACCTTC.

The chain carries TRBV5-1 and TRBJ1-1, with a tentative D call TRBD1 (5 bases). The V gene lost 0 bases and the J gene lost 6 bases, with 15 bases spanning the gap. The germline gives CDR1 SGHRS, CDR2 YFSETQ. The CDR3 spans 15 residues. Here the CDR3 reads CASSLDGQGGAEAFF. The CDR3 coding sequence is TGCGCCAGCAGCTTGGACGGGCAGGGAGGAGCTGAAGCTTTCTTT.